This T cell receptor beta chain originates from a study of cytomegalovirus exposure and HLA in healthy donors. Overall study results and limits: TCR beta V segments were, for the most part, productive about 87% or about 30% of the time in an earlier analysis.

Donors likely had unrecorded immune exposures despite being nominally healthy when sampled. The PCR was carried out with 60 Vbeta primers and 13 Jbeta primers. As handled by the study authors: In a later analysis, of approximately 81 million unique beta chains, about 10 million appeared in at least two donors. Generated by immunoSEQ multiplex PCR, the TCRdb table keeps only in-frame clones and is missing some. The DNA was the basis for D and trimming; V, J and clone size are from that table. This table holds over 150,000 clones, under 85% found once. The CDR3 sequence is 15 residues long. Germline CDR1 is GTSNPN and CDR2 is SVGIG (reference sequence). V lost 3 bases and J 5 bases, leaving 16 bases between the germline ends. Of note for this clone: Antigen: not known.

The sequencing sample was made of PBMCs. The TCR was taken from a woman younger than 35 in good health and CMV-seropositive. The gene calls are TRBV30 and TRBJ1-4, with a possible D match to TRBD1 (6 bases). The CDR3 DNA sequence: TGTGCCTGGAGGGTCGGGCAGGGGTTAAATGAAAAACTGTTTTTT. Translating gives CAWRVGQGLNEKLFF.